This T cell receptor (beta chain) derives from a study of post-analysis software for immune sequencing data. Study summary: The disease courses covered relapsing-remitting, secondary progressive and progressive-relapsing multiple sclerosis.

Each TCR beta cDNA library carried unique molecular identifiers. TCRdb re-called the PCR reads with MiXCR, one entry per CDR3 protein. The data show around 710,000 distinct CDR3 sequences, about 43% seen once. As to this clonotype: Antigen unknown.

Findings and caveats of the study: Patients used about 5 TRBV segments, including TRBV5-6, TRBV5-1 and TRBV20-1, more often than controls.

The germline V gene encodes CDR1 LNHNV and CDR2 YYDKDF (reference sequence). V was shortened by 0 bases and J by 2 bases, with 13 bases between the two germline ends. The CDR3 extends over 16 amino acids. The sequence was collected from a girl aged 10-17 years with multiple sclerosis. V and J are TRBV15 and TRBJ1-2; a weak D match, TRBD1 (5 bases). Material: blood. CDR3 in DNA: TGTGCCACCAGCAGAGAAGGGACCGCAAGAAACTATGGCTACACCTTC. Translated, it gives CATSREGTARNYGYTF.